The 21 T cell receptor beta chains presented below share a single source sample, sequenced in a study of blood T cell repertoires in COVID-19. The assay was immunoSEQ multiplex PCR, and TCRdb's table has in-frame clones only and misses some. The sample yields around 80,000 clones, about 80% seen once. Sequencing used peripheral blood. Every receptor here comes from a man older than 75 with acute or convalescent COVID-19.

The CDR3 DNA reads TGTGCCAGCAGCTTAGTCGTGGGGAGGCAAGAGACCCAGTACTTC. Translated: CASSLVVGRQETQYF. The chain is built from TRBV7-2 and TRBJ2-5; TRBD2 might be the D (6 bases). The CDR3 is 15 residues long. V was clipped by 1 base and J by 2 bases, with 11 bases between them. Germline-derived CDR1 and CDR2 are SGHTA and FQGNSA. The full variable domain, its missing parts supplied by reference TRBV7-2 and TRBJ2-5, is GAGVSQSPSNKVTEKGKDVELRCDPISGHTALYWYRQSLGQGLEFLIYFQGNSAPDKSGLPSDRFSAERTGGSVSTLTIQRTQQEDSAVYLCASSLVVGRQETQYFGPGTRLLVL.

The V gene is TRBV18, the J gene TRBJ1-1; 9 positions agree with TRBD1. V shed 6 bases and J 3 bases; nucleotides not matched to a gene: 5. Looked up from germline, CDR1 is KGHSH and CDR2 is LQKENI. There are 14 residues in the CDR3. The CDR3 sequence is CASSPRQGDTEAFF. The CDR3 DNA sequence: TGTGCCAGCTCCCCTAGACAGGGGGACACTGAAGCTTTCTTT.

The chain carries TRBV6-5 and TRBJ1-2; 8 bases align to TRBD1. The CDR3 loop spans 16 amino acids. J lost 0 bases, V lost 2 bases, and 5 bases had no gene match. Per germline, CDR1 MNHEY and CDR2 SVGAGI. CDR3 coding DNA: TGTGCCAGCAGTTACCGGGGACAGGCTACTAACTATGGCTACACCTTC. Translating it yields CASSYRGQATNYGYTF.

This clone was observed a few times. This chain links TRBV25-1 with TRBJ2-3; TRBD2 matches at 8 bases. The V gene's germline CDR1 is MGHDK and CDR2 SYGVNS. This CDR3 is built from 14 residues. The junction had 5 bases not matched to a gene; V was cut back by 7 bases and J by 2 bases. CDR3: CASMASGYTDTQYF. The CDR3 nucleotides read TGTGCCAGCATGGCTAGCGGGTACACAGATACGCAGTATTTT.

The V and J genes are TRBV7-8 and TRBJ2-7; TRBD1 might be the D (6 bases). This CDR3 has 15 amino acids. CDR1 SGHVS and CDR2 FQNEAQ come from the germline V gene. The V and J ends lost 3 bases and 2 bases respectively, with 14 bases between them. The CDR3 loop reads CASSFGTRATYEQYF. CDR3 sequence (DNA): TGTGCCAGCAGCTTCGGGACAAGGGCTACCTACGAGCAGTACTTC.

The genes are TRBV9 and TRBJ2-5; TRBD2 aligns across 14 bases. The CDR3 totals 17 residues. Germline CDR1 is SGDLS and CDR2 is YYNGEE. Losses at the gene ends were 3 bases for V and 4 bases for J; bases not matched to a gene: 8. The CDR3 bases are TGTGCCAGCAGCGCGACTAGCGGGGGGGCAAGGGGAGAGACCCAGTACTTC. Translating it yields CASSATSGGARGETQYF.

The chain carries TRBV29-1 and TRBJ1-3; D is ambiguous. The CDR3 is made up of 13 amino acids. From germline, CDR1 is SQVTM and CDR2 ANQGSEA. V was cut by 3 bases and J by 0 bases, with 6 bases left in between. Written as DNA, the CDR3 is TGCAGCGTTGAGGGAGACTCTGGAAACACCATATATTTT. Translation gives CSVEGDSGNTIYF.

V usage is TRBV28 and J usage is TRBJ1-2; no clear D. This CDR3 contains 13 residues. The ends were cut back, 3 bases at V and 2 bases at J, with 7 bases in the middle. Per germline, CDR1 MDHEN and CDR2 SYDVKM. The CDR3 region has the DNA TGTGCCAGCAGTTTCCAGGTGAACTATGGCTACACCTTC. It specifies CASSFQVNYGYTF.

This clone was picked up one time. CDR3 amino acids: CASSTPGQTYEQYF. The CDR3 nucleotides read TGTGCCAGTAGTACCCCGGGACAGACCTACGAGCAGTACTTC. J is TRBJ2-7 and V is TRBV19, with 7 bases identical to TRBD1. The trim removed 4 bases at V and 2 bases at J, leaving 5 bases unmatched. CDR1 and CDR2 from the germline V gene are LNHDA and SQIVND (reference sequence). This CDR3 has 14 residues.

V gene TRBV9 combines with J gene TRBJ2-2; 10 nucleotides match TRBD2. V lost 0 bases to trimming and J lost 1 base; unmatched junction nucleotides: 3. The CDR3 runs to 17 residues. CDR1 is SGDLS, CDR2 YYNGEE, per germline. This CDR3 is CASSVVTSGMNTGELFF. CDR3 sequence (DNA): TGTGCCAGCAGCGTAGTCACTAGCGGGATGAACACCGGGGAGCTGTTTTTT.

Only one count was recorded for this clone. The CDR3 reads CASSARGEAFF. DNA of the CDR3: TGTGCCAGCAGTGCCAGGGGGGAGGCTTTCTTT. J is TRBJ1-1 and V is TRBV12-3 or TRBV12-4; TRBD1 matches at 7 bases. With 5 bases clipped from V and 11 bases from J, the junction kept 5 bases outside the gene matches. The CDR3 loop spans 11 amino acids.

The chain combines TRBV27 with TRBJ1-5, with D possibly being TRBD1 (5 bases). V gave up 5 bases and J gave up 1 base, with 6 bases separating them. The length of the CDR3 is 13 residues. Germline V gene data show CDR1 as MNHEY and CDR2 as SMNVEV (reference sequence). The CDR3 sequence: CASSRQSNQPQHF. For the CDR3, the DNA is TGTGCCAGCAGTCGACAGAGCAATCAGCCCCAGCATTTT.

The rearrangement uses TRBV10-2 and TRBJ1-1; D may be TRBD1 (6 bases). V lost 2 bases and J lost 2, with 12 bases in between. The CDR3 is 15 amino acids. CDR1 is WSHSY and CDR2 is SAAADI in the germline V gene. The DNA for the CDR3 is TGCGCCAGCAGTGAGATCGGGGGGCCTAACACTGAAGCTTTCTTT. Protein product: CASSEIGGPNTEAFF.

This clone was observed a single time. The rearrangement uses TRBV5-1 and TRBJ1-2; the match to TRBD1 covers 7 bases. Germline V gene data show CDR1 as SGHRS and CDR2 as YFSETQ. V shed 2 bases, J shed 5 bases, and the junction held 6 bases outside the gene matches. CDR3 length equals 14 residues. The chain's CDR3 is CASSFRQGVYGYTF. The CDR3 region has the DNA TGCGCCAGCAGCTTTCGACAGGGAGTGTATGGCTACACCTTC.

The chain employs TRBV2 and TRBJ1-1; D not certain. In germline, CDR1 is SNHLY, CDR2 FYNNEI. Trimming left V 2 bases short and J 2 bases short, with 9 bases between. This CDR3 has 14 residues. The CDR3 DNA sequence: TGTGCCAGCAGTGAATTCACAGTAAACACTGAAGCTTTCTTT. Translation: CASSEFTVNTEAFF. The full variable domain, its missing parts supplied by reference TRBV2 and TRBJ1-1, is EPEVTQTPSHQVTQMGQEVILRCVPISNHLYFYWYRQILGQKVEFLVSFYNNEISEKSEIFDDQFSVERPDGSNFTLKIRSTKLEDSAMYFCASSEFTVNTEAFFGQGTRLTVV.

The V and J genes are TRBV24-1 and TRBJ1-1; 8 bases are a match to TRBD1. Trimming removed 1 base from V and 2 bases from J; junction bases left unmatched: 8. The CDR3 spans 17 residues. From germline, CDR1 is KGHDR and CDR2 SFDVKD. The CDR3 sequence: CATSDFHRGRVNTEAFF. The CDR3 region has the DNA TGTGCCACCAGTGATTTTCACAGGGGGAGAGTAAACACTGAAGCTTTCTTT.

J is TRBJ1-5 and V is TRBV6-1; unclear D gene. CDR3 length: 14 amino acids. Germline loops: CDR1 MNHNS, CDR2 SASEGT. V lost 2 bases and J lost 0, with 5 bases in between. The CDR3 bases are TGTGCCAGCAGTGAACAGTCTAGCAATCAGCCCCAGCATTTT. Translating gives CASSEQSSNQPQHF.

This clone was picked up a small number of times. The chain carries TRBV19 and TRBJ1-2; D gene unclear. V lost 10 bases and J lost 0, with 12 bases in between. CDR1 LNHDA and CDR2 SQIVND come from the germline V gene (reference sequence). The CDR3 runs to 13 residues. The CDR3 region is CAIRGGSNYGYTF. The DNA of the CDR3 is TGTGCCATTAGAGGCGGTTCTAACTATGGCTACACCTTC.

The rearrangement uses TRBV7-2 and TRBJ1-1; no clear D. CDR3 length equals 14 residues. Germline V gene lookup returns CDR1 SGHTA and CDR2 FQGNSA. V shed 2 bases and J shed 1 base, with 8 bases lying between them. CDR3 sequence: CASSLPTRNTEAFF. CDR3 bases: TGTGCCAGCAGCTTACCCACCAGGAACACTGAAGCTTTCTTT.

This clone was detected only once. The chain joins TRBV6-7 to TRBJ2-7; 9 bases match TRBD1. TRBV6-7 is treated as an ORF (open reading frame) with a function not yet certain. Trimming at V came to 4 bases and at J to 2 bases, leaving 9 bases not matched to a gene. The CDR3 has 16 amino acids. The CDR3 DNA reads as TGTGCCAGCAGTTGTAACCGGGACAGGGACACCTACGAGCAGTACTTC. This gives the protein CASSCNRDRDTYEQYF.

This clone was detected only once. The chain combines TRBV27 with TRBJ2-7; 7 nucleotides align to TRBD1. The CDR3 is 15 residues long. Per the germline V gene, CDR1 is MNHEY and CDR2 is SMNVEV (reference sequence). With 6 bases clipped from V and 0 bases from J, the junction kept 8 bases outside the gene matches. CDR3 in DNA: TGTGCCAGCAGAAGGCCAACAGGGGTCTCCTACGAGCAGTACTTC. It is translated as CASRRPTGVSYEQYF.